The rows below give T cell receptor beta chains drawn from one sample of a study of CD8 T cells in Susac syndrome. TCRdb processed the immunoSEQ multiplex PCR reads anew with MiXCR; each CDR3 protein has one entry. The profile shows about 280,000 distinct CDR3 sequences, roughly 81% of them singletons. Material: CD8+ T cells from PBMCs. Receptor source: a human donor with multiple sclerosis. The CDR3 runs from the conserved cysteine through the conserved F or W. The order of the fields is D gene, J gene, V gene, clone size, CDR3 protein, CDR3 DNA. A D gene is named only where the DNA matches it firmly. Where a row states a size, it is once, few, many or the class of an expanded clone; other rows omit it.

>NA|TRBJ1-1|TRBV27|NA
CASGRQKNAEAFF
TGTGCCAGCGGCCGACAGAAGAACGCTGAAGCTTTCTTT
>NA|TRBJ1-1|TRBV19|NA
CASSMTGRGGTEAFF
TGTGCCAGTAGTATGACGGGGCGTGGGGGCACTGAAGCTTTCTTT
>TRBD1|TRBJ1-1|TRBV13|NA
CASSATGQGRTEAFF
TGTGCCAGCAGCGCTACCGGACAGGGTAGGACTGAAGCTTTCTTT
>TRBD1|TRBJ2-1|TRBV24-1|NA
CATSDSGQQNEQFF
TGTGCCACCAGTGATTCGGGACAGCAGAATGAGCAGTTCTTC
>TRBD1|TRBJ1-1|TRBV27|NA
CASSWADRANTEAFF
TGTGCCAGCAGTTGGGCGGACAGGGCGAACACTGAAGCTTTCTTT
>NA|TRBJ2-4|TRBV14|once
CASSQDHPVSKNIQHF
TGTGCCAGCAGCCAAGATCATCCGGTCTCCAAAAACATTCAGCACTTC
>TRBD2|TRBJ2-3|TRBV11-2|NA
CASSLRLAGISEKDTQYF
TGTGCCAGCAGCTTAAGGCTAGCGGGAATTAGTGAGAAAGATACGCAGTATTTT
>NA|TRBJ2-2|TRBV24-1|NA
CATSYKGGELFF
TGTGCCACCAGTTATAAGGGCGGGGAGCTGTTTTTT
>NA|TRBJ1-5|TRBV9|NA
CASSEGGRSNQPQHF
TGTGCCAGCAGCGAAGGGGGTCGTAGCAATCAGCCCCAGCATTTT
>NA|TRBJ1-6|TRBV7-9|NA
CASSRLVRNSPLHF
TGTGCCAGCAGCCGATTAGTCCGGAATTCACCCCTCCACTTT
>NA|TRBJ1-2|TRBV24-1|NA
CATSDADSNYGYTF
TGTGCCACCAGTGATGCGGACAGTAACTATGGCTACACCTTC
>NA|TRBJ2-1|TRBV27|few
CASSWGSGNEQFF
TGTGCCAGCAGTTGGGGTTCAGGCAATGAGCAGTTCTTC
>NA|TRBJ2-1|TRBV27|NA
CASSLSKAEFYNEQFF
TGTGCCAGCAGTTTATCCAAGGCGGAGTTTTACAATGAGCAGTTCTTC
>TRBD2|TRBJ2-7|TRBV4-1|NA
CASSQGIPGLAEAYEQYF
TGCGCCAGCAGCCAAGGCATACCGGGACTAGCGGAGGCCTACGAGCAGTACTTC
>TRBD2|TRBJ2-1|TRBV2|NA
CASSEFLAGGVNEQFF
TGTGCCAGCAGTGAGTTTCTAGCGGGAGGCGTTAATGAGCAGTTCTTC
>NA|TRBJ2-7|TRBV27|NA
CASSPAPGHSYEQYF
TGTGCCAGCAGTCCTGCACCGGGACACTCCTACGAGCAGTACTTC
>NA|TRBJ1-5|TRBV20-1|NA
CSARIPRDNQPQHF
TGCAGTGCTAGGATCCCCCGGGACAATCAGCCCCAGCATTTT
>NA|TRBJ1-1|TRBV28|NA
CASSPRLNTEAFF
TGTGCCAGCAGTCCGCGCCTGAACACTGAAGCTTTCTTT
>NA|TRBJ2-3|TRBV6-5|NA
CASSPRDVSTDTQYF
TGTGCCAGCAGTCCCCGGGACGTTAGCACAGATACGCAGTATTTT
>NA|TRBJ2-1|TRBV3-1|NA
CASSQAALPWGEQFF
TGTGCCAGCAGCCAGGCGGCCCTCCCATGGGGTGAGCAGTTCTTC
>NA|TRBJ1-5|TRBV12-5|NA
CASGLHTGLQPQHF
TGTGCTAGTGGTTTGCACACAGGGCTCCAGCCCCAGCATTTT
>NA|TRBJ2-1|TRBV15|NA
CATSMATYNEQFF
TGTGCCACCAGCATGGCAACCTACAATGAGCAGTTCTTC
>NA|TRBJ2-2|TRBV9|NA
CASSVGTGELFF
TGTGCCAGCAGCGTGGGGACCGGGGAGCTGTTTTTT
>NA|TRBJ1-2|TRBV25-1|few
CASSPPGYGYTF
TGTGCCAGCAGTCCCCCGGGCTATGGCTACACCTTC